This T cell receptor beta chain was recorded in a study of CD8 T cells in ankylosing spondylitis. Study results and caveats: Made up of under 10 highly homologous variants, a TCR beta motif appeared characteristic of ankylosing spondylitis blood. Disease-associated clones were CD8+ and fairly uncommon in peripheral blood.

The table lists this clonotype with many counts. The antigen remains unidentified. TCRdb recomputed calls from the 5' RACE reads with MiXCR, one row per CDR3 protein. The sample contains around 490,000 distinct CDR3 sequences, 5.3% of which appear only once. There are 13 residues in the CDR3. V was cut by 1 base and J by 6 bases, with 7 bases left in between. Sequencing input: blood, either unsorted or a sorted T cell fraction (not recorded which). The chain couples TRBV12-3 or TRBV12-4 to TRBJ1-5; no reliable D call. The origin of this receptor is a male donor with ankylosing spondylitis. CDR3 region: CASSLDAGQPQHF. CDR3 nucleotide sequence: TGTGCCAGCAGTTTAGACGCAGGTCAGCCCCAGCATTTT.